This T cell receptor beta chain was captured by sequencing in a study of cytomegalovirus exposure and HLA in healthy donors. With 9 bases clipped from V and 8 bases from J, the junction kept 15 bases outside the gene matches. The CDR3 runs 14 residues. The germline V gene has CDR1 MDHEN and CDR2 SYDVKM. Study conclusions and caveats: In a later analysis, at a false discovery rate of 0.05, 15,000 to 20,000 TCR beta sequences were associated with HLA alleles.

Primers included in the PCR were 60 Vbeta and 13 Jbeta primers. Only in-frame clones appear in the TCRdb table, and some are missing; sequencing was by immunoSEQ multiplex PCR. The sample consists of around 150,000 clones, approximately 77% of them appearing once. With regard to this clone: Its specificity is not known.

This chain links TRBV28 with TRBJ1-2; 7 nucleotides align to TRBD1. The sequenced sample was PBMCs. This clonotype originated in a male donor in good health and CMV-seropositive. The CDR3 nucleotides are TGTGCCAGTTGCCTCCGTGACAGGGTAAGAGGCTACACCTTC. Translation: CASCLRDRVRGYTF.